The text below deals with one TCR beta chain. The antigen is not known. Germline CDR1 and CDR2: MNHNS and SASEGT. V gave up 8 bases and J gave up 1 base; unmatched junction bases: 10. This CDR3 comprises 15 residues. Generated by immunoSEQ multiplex PCR, the TCRdb table keeps only in-frame clones and is missing some. This table has about 150,000 clones, 88% appearing once. Time point given: baseline pretreatment blood. The treatment denotes: 15 Gy SBRT to primary tumor, nephrectomy 4 weeks later. This record belongs to a study of radiation and T cells in renal cell carcinoma. Findings and limits, study-wide: Without pretreatment biopsies, baseline tumor clonotype presence was undetermined.

The chain carries TRBV6-1 and TRBJ2-7; TRBD1 agrees at 8 bases. The sequence derives from a woman aged 70-85 years with renal cell carcinoma. The starting material was blood, obtained from a patient whose treatment included radiotherapy and nephrectomy. The CDR3 loop reads CASSRGTGGSYEQYF. For the CDR3, the DNA is TGTGCCAGCTCTAGAGGGACAGGAGGGTCCTACGAGCAGTACTTC.